This T cell receptor (beta chain) originates from a study of blood T cell repertoires in COVID-19. About the research overall: Sources were T cells, B-cell-depleted T cells, or PBMCs; the material itself was cDNA or gDNA.

The sample holds one count of this clone. The assay was immunoSEQ multiplex PCR, and TCRdb's table has in-frame clones only and misses some. The table shows a few hundred thousand clones, with 85% to 90% occurring only once. This clonotype was obtained from a woman younger than 45 with COVID-19, enrolled during active disease. The material sequenced was peripheral blood.

The CDR3 DNA reads TGCGCCAGCAGCCCCCTATCGGAGGGATTAGGAGCTTTCTTT. Translated: CASSPLSEGLGAFF. J is TRBJ1-1 and V is TRBV5-1; D not certain. Germline V gene lookup returns CDR1 SGHRS and CDR2 YFSETQ. The ends were cut back, 4 bases at V and 10 bases at J, with 20 bases in the middle. The CDR3 is made up of 14 amino acids.